This is a list of T cell receptor beta chains from one sample in a study of blood T cell repertoires in COVID-19. Clones were read by immunoSEQ multiplex PCR, and TCRdb kept only the in-frame ones, dropping some. The sample yields about 180,000 clones, approximately 80% seen once. The source material was PBMCs or T cells enriched from blood (not recorded which). These receptors originate from a man in his sixties who had been exposed to COVID-19. The CDR3 runs from the conserved cysteine through the conserved F or W. The size of a clone is reported for some rows only, either as once, few or many, or as a class for expanded clones.

>TRBV9|once
CASSVEPRTEAFF
>TRBV6-4|.
CASSPLPGGSSYNEQFF
>TRBV7-2|.
CASSRSGSQLYEQYF
>TRBV19|.
CASKITGTSPQHF
>TRBV6-5|.
CASSSVANYGYTF
>TRBV10-1|.
CASSGLLAGGYGYTF
>TRBV7-2|.
CASSRDSFGYTF
>TRBV6-6|.
CASSRIVGPSSGNTIYF
>TRBV6-5|few
CASSTDSPSYEQYF
>TRBV18|.
CASSPRGRNTEAFF
>TRBV5-1|.
CASSSTPTSADNEQFF
>TRBV9|.
CASSVGPADGEQFF
>TRBV10-3|once
CAIRQGTNEKLFF
>TRBV30|.
CAWRLTGGGQPQHF
>TRBV6-2/TRBV6-3|.
CASSSMMARQETQYF
>TRBV19|.
CASSPSGRGTDTQYF
>TRBV5-1|once
CASSLLGRYNEQFF
>TRBV6-6|.
CASSDGGAYYEQYF
>TRBV19|.
CAGKKGASGNFFRDEQFF
>TRBV10-3|.
CAISQQGSYEQYF
>TRBV28|.
CASRLGGANTGELFF
>TRBV5-5|.
CASSFRANYGYTF
>TRBV24-1|.
CATSSGGTGNQPQHF
>TRBV11-3|once
CASSRGAGGTDTQYF
>TRBV19|.
CASSIRDRGYQPQHF
>TRBV7-3|.
CASSLREKGTQYF
>TRBV3-1/TRBV3-2|.
CASSHRGSPEAFF
>TRBV5-8|.
CASSSTGARNTEAFF
>TRBV9|.
CASGQGSTNSPLHF
>TRBV9|.
CASSSRQGIAGYTF
>TRBV18|.
CASSPGPGELFF
>TRBV7-8|.
CASSLDGIGVETQYF
>TRBV25-1|few
CASSPPSSGNTIYF
>TRBV29-1|.
CSVQLTGLAGDNRQETQYF
>TRBV5-1|few
CASSGGLAGGGADTQYF
>TRBV7-2|few
CASSLAGGRLVGRGSIQYF
>TRBV7-6|once
CASSFQIAGAPYNEQFF
>TRBV29-1|.
CSTDRVGSYNEQFF
>TRBV7-2|.
CASSLTTGANTEAFF
>TRBV29-1|.
CSVGQGVFTEAFF
>TRBV5-4|.
CASSPSSANTDTQYF
>TRBV6-6|once
CASSPRTEAFF
>TRBV10-1|few
CASSEFGGANEQFF
>TRBV19|.
CASLQHSGNTIYF
>TRBV27|few
CASGVIGVGTGELFF
>TRBV18|.
CASSADRGVAGELFF
>TRBV7-2|once
CASSLGSGNGDTQYF
>TRBV5-6|.
CASSGRSIVNQPQHF
>TRBV19|.
CASSIGIAIYF
>TRBV4-1|.
CASRPKLAGGYQETQYF
>TRBV10-3|.
CAISEGSTGVQETQYF
>TRBV9|.
CASGDPSDRELFF
>TRBV13|.
CASSTHKLQGQPYEQYF
>TRBV19|.
CASTPGQTLNTEAFF
>TRBV4-2|.
CASSQDLRGYGYTF
>TRBV5-6|few
CASSTGLAGGSTDTQYF
>TRBV10-2|.
CASSESAASGDTQYF
>TRBV7-8|.
CASSLVLGLTGALTYEQYF